These 11 T cell receptor beta chains share one sample of origin, sequenced in a study of T cells in Graves' hyperthyroidism and ophthalmopathy. Using RNA transcripts as the source, TCR beta CDR3 regions were amplified. The primer set for the first-round RT-PCR of the TCR CDR3 was HTBI. TCRdb ran MiXCR on the multiplex PCR reads and lists one entry per CDR3 protein. The repertoire holds about 520,000 distinct CDR3 sequences, with roughly a quarter as singletons. Sequenced sample: blood. The receptors were sampled from a woman aged 30 to 39 with Graves' ophthalmopathy.

V and J are TRBV5-1 and TRBJ2-7, with D perhaps assigned TRBD1 or TRBD2 (5 bases each). Trimming stripped 5 bases from V and 3 bases from J, with 15 bases between. From germline, CDR1 is SGHRS and CDR2 YFSETQ. The CDR3 is 14 amino acids. This CDR3 is CASSQRGQGYEQYF. The CDR3 coding sequence is TGCGCCAGCAGTCAACGGGGTCAGGGCTACGAGCAGTACTTC.

This clonotype appeared many times. This chain joins TRBV6-5 and TRBJ2-7, with 9 nucleotides matching TRBD1. This CDR3 is 14 amino acids long. V lost 4 bases to trimming and J lost 6 bases; unmatched junction nucleotides: 7. Germline V CDR1 and CDR2: MNHEY, SVGAGI. CDR3 DNA: TGTGCCAGCAGTTTCACTGGGACAGGGATCGAGCAGTACTTC. As protein: CASSFTGTGIEQYF.

This clonotype was observed many times. V is TRBV30 and J is TRBJ2-7, with TRBD2 as a possible D gene (6 bases). From germline, CDR1 is GTSNPN and CDR2 SVGIG (reference sequence). This CDR3 has 13 amino acids. V was cut by 0 bases and J by 2 bases, with 8 bases left in between. The chain's CDR3 is CAWSVGGTYEQYF. CDR3 DNA sequence: TGTGCCTGGAGTGTGGGGGGAACCTACGAGCAGTACTTC. Full variable domain (missing parts from reference TRBV30 and TRBJ2-7): SQTIHQWPATLVQPVGSPLSLECTVEGTSNPNLYWYRQAAGRGLQLLFYSVGIGQISSEVPQNLSASRPQDRQFILSSKKLLLSDSGFYLCAWSVGGTYEQYFGPGTRLTVT.

The V gene is TRBV28, the J gene TRBJ2-7; D is undetermined. CDR1 and CDR2 from the germline V gene are MDHEN and SYDVKM. The CDR3 extends over 16 amino acids. The V and J ends lost 3 bases and 1 base respectively, with 16 bases between them. The CDR3 is CASSFSGSRLSYEQYF. Written as DNA, the CDR3 is TGTGCCAGCAGTTTCTCGGGCTCAAGGTTGTCCTACGAGCAGTACTTC.

This chain uses TRBV28 with TRBJ1-2; D uncertain. Germline V lookup: CDR1 MDHEN, CDR2 SYDVKM. With 2 bases removed from V and 5 bases from J, the gap between germline ends came to 12 bases. The CDR3 has 14 amino acids. CDR3 DNA: TGTGCCAGCAGTTTAGCTGAGGTTGAGTATGGCTACACCTTC. Translated, it gives CASSLAEVEYGYTF.

There are many counts of this clonotype. V is TRBV6-2 or TRBV6-3 and J is TRBJ1-2; tentative D call: TRBD1 (6 bases). The germline V gene has CDR1 MNHEY and CDR2 SVGEGT. This CDR3 is 15 amino acids long. Deletions cut 8 bases from V and 5 bases from J, with 21 bases between. CDR3 residues: CASVQSRGGGYGYTF. In nucleotides, the CDR3 is TGTGCCAGCGTCCAGTCCAGGGGAGGAGGGTATGGCTACACCTTC.

This clonotype has only a few counts. The junction departs from germline at one end; a sequencing error may be responsible. This chain links TRBV19 with TRBJ1-2, with D unclear. This CDR3 comprises 15 residues. Germline CDR1 and CDR2: LNHDA and SQIVND (reference sequence). The CDR3 loop is CASSITGYSGNGYSF. The CDR3 nucleotides read TGTGCCAGTAGTATTACTGGGTATTCGGGCAATGGCTACAGCTTC.

This clonotype was picked up many times. The chain uses TRBV7-9 and TRBJ2-5; 7 nucleotides align to TRBD2. The germline CDR1 and CDR2 sequences are SEHNR and FQNEAQ (reference sequence). The CDR3 consists of 16 residues. Trimming at V came to 5 bases and at J to 2 bases, leaving 11 bases not matched to a gene. CDR3 in amino acids: CASSQNLAEEQETQYF. CDR3 DNA: TGTGCCAGCAGCCAGAACCTAGCGGAGGAACAAGAGACCCAGTACTTC.

The rearrangement links TRBV2 to TRBJ2-2; 12 bases match TRBD1. Trimming at V came to 8 bases and at J to 5 bases, leaving 6 bases not matched to a gene. There are 15 residues in the CDR3. Germline CDR1 SNHLY, CDR2 FYNNEI. Written as DNA, the CDR3 is TGTGCCAGCCAGGGGACAGGGGGCCATACCGGGGAGCTGTTTTTT. Translated, it gives CASQGTGGHTGELFF.

The sample holds many counts of this clonotype. This may be a read error, as it is one base from a much larger clone. The chain couples TRBV10-3 to TRBJ2-5; D is ambiguous. Trimming took off 4 bases at V and 1 base at J, with 13 bases between the two ends. The CDR3 runs to 15 residues. Germline values: CDR1 ENHRY, CDR2 SYGVKD. CDR3 loop: CAISGSSQLQETQYF. The CDR3 DNA is TGTGCCATCAGTGGGTCGAGCCAGCTCCAAGAGACCCAGTACTTC.

This clonotype has just a few counts. The chain recombines TRBV27 with TRBJ2-6, with D possibly called TRBD1 or TRBD2 (5 bases each). Trimming took off 3 bases at V and 0 bases at J, with 9 bases between the two ends. CDR1 MNHEY and CDR2 SMNVEV come from the germline V gene (reference sequence). The CDR3 runs 16 residues. The CDR3 loop reads CASSFNGGSGANVLTF. The CDR3 DNA follows: TGTGCCAGCAGTTTTAATGGGGGCTCTGGGGCCAACGTCCTGACTTTC.